This TCR beta chain was documented in a study of PD-1 blockade in classical Hodgkin lymphoma. The method was immunoSEQ multiplex PCR; TCRdb's version includes in-frame clones alone and lacks a portion of them. The table shows about 15,000 clones, with around four fifths occurring only once. As for this clone: The antigen remains unidentified.

Germline assignment: CDR1 SNHLY and CDR2 FYNNEI. The CDR3 runs 14 residues. V lost 7 bases, J lost 0 bases, and 12 bases lay in between. Relapses following autologous stem cell transplantation were seen in all patients, with brentuximab vedotin exposure varying. Patients showed best responses of complete response, partial response or progressive disease. Study-level results: Researchers reported that CD4+ TCR diversity, though not CD8+, rose significantly by C4D1. Complete responders had baseline diversity similar to newly diagnosed patients.

The sequences come from peripheral blood mononuclear cells (PBMCs), collected before the second cycle of nivolumab. V usage is TRBV2 and J usage is TRBJ2-5, with D possibly matching TRBD2 (5 bases). The sequence was collected from a human donor with classical Hodgkin lymphoma. CDR3 bases: TGTGCCAGCATACGGGAAGGGTACCAAGAGACCCAGTACTTC. Translation: CASIREGYQETQYF. Full variable domain (remainder filled in from reference TRBV2 and TRBJ2-5): EPEVTQTPSHQVTQMGQEVILRCVPISNHLYFYWYRQILGQKVEFLVSFYNNEISEKSEIFDDQFSVERPDGSNFTLKIRSTKLEDSAMYFCASIREGYQETQYFGPGTRLLVL.